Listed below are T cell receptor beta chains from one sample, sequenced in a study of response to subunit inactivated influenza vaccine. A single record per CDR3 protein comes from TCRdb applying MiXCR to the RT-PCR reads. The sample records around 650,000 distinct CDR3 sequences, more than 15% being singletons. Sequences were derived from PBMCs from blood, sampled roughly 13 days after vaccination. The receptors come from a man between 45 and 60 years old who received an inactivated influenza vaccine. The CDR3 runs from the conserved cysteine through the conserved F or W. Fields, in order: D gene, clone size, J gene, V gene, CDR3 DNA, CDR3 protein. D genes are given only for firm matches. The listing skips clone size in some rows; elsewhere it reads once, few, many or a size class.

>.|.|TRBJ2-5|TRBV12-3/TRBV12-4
TGTGCCTCTCGAGGGTGGGAGTACCAAGAGACCCAGTACTTC
CASRGWEYQETQYF
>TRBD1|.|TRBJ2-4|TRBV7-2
TGTGCCAGCAGCTTTGGGACAGCAAACATTCAGTACTTC
CASSFGTANIQYF
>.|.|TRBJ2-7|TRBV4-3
TGCGCCAGCAGCCAAATTGGTCGCTACGAGCAGTACTTC
CASSQIGRYEQYF
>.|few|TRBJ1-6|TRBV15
TGTGCCACCCGACAGGAGCCGAGCTCCTATAATTCACCCCTCCACTTT
CATRQEPSSYNSPLHF
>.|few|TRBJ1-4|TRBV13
TGTGCCAGCAGCTTAGCTGGACAGTCTAATGAAAAACTGTTTTTT
CASSLAGQSNEKLFF
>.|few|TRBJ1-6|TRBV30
TGTGCCTGGAGTGTGTTGACGGCACCCCTCCACTTT
CAWSVLTAPLHF
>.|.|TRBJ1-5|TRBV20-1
TGCAGTGCTAGGAGCGCAAACAATCAGCCCCAGCATTTT
CSARSANNQPQHF
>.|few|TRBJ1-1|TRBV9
TGTGCCAGCAGCGTAGGAGGGACTTTGGGGAACACTGAAGCTTTCTTT
CASSVGGTLGNTEAFF
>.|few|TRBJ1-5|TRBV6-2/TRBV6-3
TGTGCCAGCAGTTCCGGCCCGTCCGGGACCTATAGCAATCAGCCCCAGCATTTT
CASSSGPSGTYSNQPQHF
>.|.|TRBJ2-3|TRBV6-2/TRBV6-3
TGTGCCAGCAGTTACTCGGCCTCTTTGGATACGCAGTATTTT
CASSYSASLDTQYF
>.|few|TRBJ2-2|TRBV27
TGTGCCAGCAGTAGACTAGGGAACGGGGAGCTGTTTTTT
CASSRLGNGELFF
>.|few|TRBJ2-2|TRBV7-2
TGTGCCAGCAGCTTACTTTCAGGGAACACCGGGGAGCTGTTTTTT
CASSLLSGNTGELFF
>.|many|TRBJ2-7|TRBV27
TGTGCCAGCAGACCCCTCCGACCGGGACTGACATACGAGCAGTACTTC
CASRPLRPGLTYEQYF
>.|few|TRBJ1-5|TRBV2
TGTGCCAGCAGAGAGACAGGCTATAGCAATCAGCCCCAGCATTTT
CASRETGYSNQPQHF
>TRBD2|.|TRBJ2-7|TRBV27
TGTGCCAGCAGTCCCGAACCTAGCGGCCTCTCCTACGAGCAGTACTTC
CASSPEPSGLSYEQYF
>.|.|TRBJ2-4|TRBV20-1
TGCAGTGCTAGAGATTACCGAACTCTAGCCAAAAACATTCAGTACTTC
CSARDYRTLAKNIQYF
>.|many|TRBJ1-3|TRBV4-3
TGCGCCAGCAGCCAAAGAGTAGGGCCTGGAAACACCATATATTTT
CASSQRVGPGNTIYF
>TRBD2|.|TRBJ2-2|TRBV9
TGTGCCAGCAGCGTAGACCCGGGGGGGAACACCGGGGAGCTGTTTTTT
CASSVDPGGNTGELFF
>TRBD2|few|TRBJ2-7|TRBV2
TGTGCCAGCCGTACTAGCGCTTACTACGAGCAGTACTTC
CASRTSAYYEQYF
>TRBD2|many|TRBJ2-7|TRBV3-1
TGTGCCAGCAGCCAAGGCGCGGGGGGCCCCTACGAGCAGTACTTC
CASSQGAGGPYEQYF
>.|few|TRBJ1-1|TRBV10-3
TGTGCCATCAATGCAGGGGCGAGTACTGAAGCTTTCTTT
CAINAGASTEAFF
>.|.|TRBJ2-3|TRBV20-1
TGCAGTGCTAGTTCGGGCTTCGGGCGCGATACGCAGTATTTT
CSASSGFGRDTQYF
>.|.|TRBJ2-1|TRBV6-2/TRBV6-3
TGTGCCAGCATCGCCGCCTCGAGCTCCTACAATGAGCAGTTCTTC
CASIAASSSYNEQFF
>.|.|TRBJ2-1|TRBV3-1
TGTGCCAGCAGCCAAGATCTGACGGCCAGTGGGGAGCAGTTCTTC
CASSQDLTASGEQFF
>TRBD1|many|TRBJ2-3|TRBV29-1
TGCAGCACAAGACAGGGGGGCGTCACAGATACGCAGTATTTT
CSTRQGGVTDTQYF
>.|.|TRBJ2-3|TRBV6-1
TGTGCCAGCAGTGAACAGACACATTCTAGCACAGATACGCAGTATTTT
CASSEQTHSSTDTQYF
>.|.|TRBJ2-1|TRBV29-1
TGCAGCGTCCCCCAGGATGGTGAGCAGTTCTTC
CSVPQDGEQFF
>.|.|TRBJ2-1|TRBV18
TGTGCCAGCGCGAACACGTTATACAATGAGCAGTTCTTC
CASANTLYNEQFF
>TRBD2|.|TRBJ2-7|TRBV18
TGTGCCAGCTCACTGGAATCTCCGGGACTAGCGGGACCCTACGAGCAGTACTTC
CASSLESPGLAGPYEQYF
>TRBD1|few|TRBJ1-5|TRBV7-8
TGTGCCAGCAGCATACGCCGGGACAGGGGGCTCAATCAGCCCCAGCATTTT
CASSIRRDRGLNQPQHF
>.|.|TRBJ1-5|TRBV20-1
TGCAGTGCTAGTCTGGGAGGCAATCAGCCCCAGCATTTT
CSASLGGNQPQHF
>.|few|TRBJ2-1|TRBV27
TGTGCCAGCAGTGGAAATTTGGGTCCGAAAAGGAATGAGCAGTTCTTC
CASSGNLGPKRNEQFF
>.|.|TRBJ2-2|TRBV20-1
TGCAGTGCTAGAACCGTCCGGGGGATGAACACCGGGGAGCTGTTTTTT
CSARTVRGMNTGELFF
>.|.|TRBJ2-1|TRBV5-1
TGCGCCAGCAGCTTCCCCAGAGACTACGGCAATGAGCAGTTCTTC
CASSFPRDYGNEQFF
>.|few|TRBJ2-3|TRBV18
TGTGCCAGCTCACCCGGCTCCCGAAGAGATACGCAGTATTTT
CASSPGSRRDTQYF
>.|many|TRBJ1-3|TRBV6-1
TGTGCCAGCAGTGAGGTCCAGAGCTCTGGAAACACCATATATTTT
CASSEVQSSGNTIYF
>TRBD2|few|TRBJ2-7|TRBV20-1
TGCAGTGCTAGAGTGGGACTAGCCTCCTACGAGCAGTACTTC
CSARVGLASYEQYF
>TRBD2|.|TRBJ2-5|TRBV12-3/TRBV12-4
TGTGCCACCCGAAAACTGGGCGGGGGGAGAGAGACCCAGTACTTC
CATRKLGGGRETQYF
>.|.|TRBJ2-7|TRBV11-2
TGTGCCAGCAGCGGAGGGACCTTAATGACCGCGCAGTACGAGCAGTACTTC
CASSGGTLMTAQYEQYF
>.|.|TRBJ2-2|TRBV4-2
TGTGCCAGCAGCCAAGTGTCGGAGGGGGGGGAGCTGTTTTTT
CASSQVSEGGELFF
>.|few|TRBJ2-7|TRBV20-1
TGCAGTGCTAGTAGTGAATGGGGCGAGCAGTACTTC
CSASSEWGEQYF
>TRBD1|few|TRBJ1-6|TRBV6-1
TGTGCCAGCATAATACAGGGGGGGAAGGCTTCACCCCTCCACTTT
CASIIQGGKASPLHF
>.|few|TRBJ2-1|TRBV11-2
TGTGCCAGCAGCATACCTAGAATAAGCTCCTACAATGAGCAGTTCTTC
CASSIPRISSYNEQFF
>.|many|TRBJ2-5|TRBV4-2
TGTGCCAGCAGCCAAGAGTGGAGGGGAGGAGAGACCCAGTACTTC
CASSQEWRGGETQYF
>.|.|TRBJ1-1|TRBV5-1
TGCGCCAGCATGGGGGATGCGACTGAAGCTTTCTTT
CASMGDATEAFF
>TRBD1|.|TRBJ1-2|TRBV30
TGTGCCTGGAGTAACCCTTTCCGGGACAGGGGGCTCGTCGTCTATGGCTACACCTTC
CAWSNPFRDRGLVVYGYTF
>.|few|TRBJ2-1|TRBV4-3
TGCGCCAGCAGCCAAGACCCCGAGCCGAATGAGCAGTTCTTC
CASSQDPEPNEQFF
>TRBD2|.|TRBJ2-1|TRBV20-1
TGCAGTGCTAGAGATTATAAGGGTACTAGCGGCTACAATGAGCAGTTCTTC
CSARDYKGTSGYNEQFF
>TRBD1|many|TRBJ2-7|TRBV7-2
TGTGCCAGCAGCTTAGTCGGGACAGGGGGCTACGAGCAGTACTTC
CASSLVGTGGYEQYF
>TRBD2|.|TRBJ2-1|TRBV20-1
TGCAGTGCCGTAATAGCGGGAGGGCCCTACAATGAGCAGTTCTTC
CSAVIAGGPYNEQFF
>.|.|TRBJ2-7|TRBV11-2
TGTGCCAGCAGCTTAGATCGAGACGGGCAGTACTTC
CASSLDRDGQYF
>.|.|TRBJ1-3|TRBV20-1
TGCAGTGCTAGTTCGGTATCTGGAAACACCATATATTTT
CSASSVSGNTIYF
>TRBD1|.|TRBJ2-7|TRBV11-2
TGTGCCAGCAGCTTCTGGGGACAGGGAAGCTCCTACGAGCAGTACTTC
CASSFWGQGSSYEQYF
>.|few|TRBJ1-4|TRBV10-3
TGTGCCATCAGTGAGTCCCAGGGGCTAAGTGAAAAACTGTTTTTT
CAISESQGLSEKLFF